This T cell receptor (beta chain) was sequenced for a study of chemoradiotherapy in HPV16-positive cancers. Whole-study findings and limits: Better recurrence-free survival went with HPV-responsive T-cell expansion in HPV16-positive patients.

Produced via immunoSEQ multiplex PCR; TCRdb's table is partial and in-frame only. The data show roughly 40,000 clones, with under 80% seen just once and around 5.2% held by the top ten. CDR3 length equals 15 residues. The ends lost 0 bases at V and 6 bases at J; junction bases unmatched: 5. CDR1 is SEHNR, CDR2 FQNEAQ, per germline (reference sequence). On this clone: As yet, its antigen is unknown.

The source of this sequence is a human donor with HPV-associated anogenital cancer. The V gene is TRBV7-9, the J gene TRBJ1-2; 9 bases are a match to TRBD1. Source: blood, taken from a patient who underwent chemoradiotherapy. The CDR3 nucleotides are TGTGCCAGCAGCTTAGCGGGACAGGGCTTCGATGGCTACACCTTC. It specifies CASSLAGQGFDGYTF. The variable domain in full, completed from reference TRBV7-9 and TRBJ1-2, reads DTGVSQNPRHKITKRGQNVTFRCDPISEHNRLYWYRQTLGQGPEFLTYFQNEAQLEKSRLLSDRFSAERPKGSFSTLEIQRTEQGDSAMYLCASSLAGQGFDGYTFGSGTRLTVV.